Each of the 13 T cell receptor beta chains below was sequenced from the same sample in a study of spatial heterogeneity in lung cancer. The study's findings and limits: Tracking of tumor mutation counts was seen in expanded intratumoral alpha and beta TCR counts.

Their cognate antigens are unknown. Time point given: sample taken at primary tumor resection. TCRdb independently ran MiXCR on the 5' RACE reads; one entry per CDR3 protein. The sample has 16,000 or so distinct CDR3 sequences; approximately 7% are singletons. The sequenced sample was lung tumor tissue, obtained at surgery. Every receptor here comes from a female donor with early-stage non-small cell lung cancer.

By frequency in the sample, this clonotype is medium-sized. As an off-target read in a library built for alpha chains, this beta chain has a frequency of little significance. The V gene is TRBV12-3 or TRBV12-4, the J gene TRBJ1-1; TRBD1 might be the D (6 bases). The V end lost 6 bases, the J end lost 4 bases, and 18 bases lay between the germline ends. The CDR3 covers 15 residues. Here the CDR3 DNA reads TGTGCCAGCAGGCGCTCGGGGAGGGGGAGCACTGAAGCTTTCTTT. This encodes CASRRSGRGSTEAFF.

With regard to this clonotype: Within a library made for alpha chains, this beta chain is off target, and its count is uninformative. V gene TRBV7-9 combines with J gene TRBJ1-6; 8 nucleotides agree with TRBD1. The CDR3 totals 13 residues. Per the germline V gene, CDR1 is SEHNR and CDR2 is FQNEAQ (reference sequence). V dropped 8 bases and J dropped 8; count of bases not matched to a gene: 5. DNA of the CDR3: TGTGCCAGCTCGGGACAGGACCATTCACCCCTCCACTTT. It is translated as CASSGQDHSPLHF.

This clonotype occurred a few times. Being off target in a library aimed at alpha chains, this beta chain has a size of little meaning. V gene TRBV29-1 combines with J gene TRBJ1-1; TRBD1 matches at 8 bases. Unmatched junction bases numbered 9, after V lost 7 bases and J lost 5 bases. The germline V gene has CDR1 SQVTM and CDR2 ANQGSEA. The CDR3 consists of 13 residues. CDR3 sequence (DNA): TGCAGCGCCGGACAGACAGGGGTTACTGAAGCTTTCTTT. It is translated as CSAGQTGVTEAFF.

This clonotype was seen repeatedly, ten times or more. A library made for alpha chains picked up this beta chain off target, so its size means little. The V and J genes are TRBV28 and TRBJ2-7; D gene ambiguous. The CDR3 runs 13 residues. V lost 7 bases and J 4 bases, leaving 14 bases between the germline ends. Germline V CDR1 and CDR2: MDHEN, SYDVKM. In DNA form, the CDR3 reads TGTGCCAGCACTCAGTCGCTAGGGTACGAGCAGTACTTC. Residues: CASTQSLGYEQYF.

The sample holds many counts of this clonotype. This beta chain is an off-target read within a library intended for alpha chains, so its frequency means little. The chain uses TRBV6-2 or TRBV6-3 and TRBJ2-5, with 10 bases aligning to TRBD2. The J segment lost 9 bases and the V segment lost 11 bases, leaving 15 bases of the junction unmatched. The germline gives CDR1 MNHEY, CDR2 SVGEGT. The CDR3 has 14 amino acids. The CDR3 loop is CASKQRGGPAAQYF. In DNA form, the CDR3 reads TGTGCCTCTAAACAGCGGGGGGGCCCCGCGGCCCAGTACTTC.

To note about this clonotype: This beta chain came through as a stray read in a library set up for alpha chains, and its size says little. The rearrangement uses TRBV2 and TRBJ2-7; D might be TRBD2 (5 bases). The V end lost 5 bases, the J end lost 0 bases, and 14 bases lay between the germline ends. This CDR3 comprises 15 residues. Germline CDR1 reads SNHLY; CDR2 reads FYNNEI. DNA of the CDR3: TGTGCCAGCAGTTACGAGAGGGCAAGCTCCTACGAGCAGTACTTC. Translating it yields CASSYERASSYEQYF.

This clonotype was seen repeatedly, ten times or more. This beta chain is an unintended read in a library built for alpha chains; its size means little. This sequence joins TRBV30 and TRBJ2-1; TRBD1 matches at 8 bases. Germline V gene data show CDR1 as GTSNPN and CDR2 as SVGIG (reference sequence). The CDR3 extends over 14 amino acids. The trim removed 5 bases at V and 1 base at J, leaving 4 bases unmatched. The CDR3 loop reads CAWQTGDSYNEQFF. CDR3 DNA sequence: TGTGCCTGGCAGACAGGGGATTCCTACAATGAGCAGTTCTTC.

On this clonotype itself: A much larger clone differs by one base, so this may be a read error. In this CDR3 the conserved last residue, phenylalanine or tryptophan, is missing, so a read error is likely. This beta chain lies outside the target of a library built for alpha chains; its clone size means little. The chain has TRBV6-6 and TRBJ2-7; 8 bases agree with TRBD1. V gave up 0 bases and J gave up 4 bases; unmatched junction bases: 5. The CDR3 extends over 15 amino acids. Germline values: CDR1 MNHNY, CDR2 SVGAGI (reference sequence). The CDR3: CASSYSTQGAYEQYL. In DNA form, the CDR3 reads TGTGCCAGCAGTTACTCGACCCAGGGGGCATACGAGCAGTACCTC.

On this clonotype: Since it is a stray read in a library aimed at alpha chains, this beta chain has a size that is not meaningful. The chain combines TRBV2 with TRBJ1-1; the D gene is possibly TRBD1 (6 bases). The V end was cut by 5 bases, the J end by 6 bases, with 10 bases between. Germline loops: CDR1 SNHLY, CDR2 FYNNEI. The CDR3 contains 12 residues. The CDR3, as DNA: TGTGCCAGCAGTAACAGGGCCCCTGAAGCTTTCTTT. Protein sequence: CASSNRAPEAFF.

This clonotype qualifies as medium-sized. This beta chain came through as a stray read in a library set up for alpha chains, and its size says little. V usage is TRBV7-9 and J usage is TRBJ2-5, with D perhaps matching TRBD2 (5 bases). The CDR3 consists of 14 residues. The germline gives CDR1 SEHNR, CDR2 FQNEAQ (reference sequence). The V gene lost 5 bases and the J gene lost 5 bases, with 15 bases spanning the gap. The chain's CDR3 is CASSPRTPEETQYF. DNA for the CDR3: TGTGCCAGCAGCCCACGGACTCCGGAGGAGACCCAGTACTTC.

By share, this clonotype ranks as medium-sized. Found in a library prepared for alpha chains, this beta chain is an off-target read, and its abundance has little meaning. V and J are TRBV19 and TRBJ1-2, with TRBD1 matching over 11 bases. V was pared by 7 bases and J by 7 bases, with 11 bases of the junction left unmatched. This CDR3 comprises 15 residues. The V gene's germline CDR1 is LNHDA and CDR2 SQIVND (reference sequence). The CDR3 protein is CASTSSGQGAFGYTF. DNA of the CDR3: TGTGCCAGTACCTCCTCTGGACAGGGGGCTTTTGGCTACACCTTC.

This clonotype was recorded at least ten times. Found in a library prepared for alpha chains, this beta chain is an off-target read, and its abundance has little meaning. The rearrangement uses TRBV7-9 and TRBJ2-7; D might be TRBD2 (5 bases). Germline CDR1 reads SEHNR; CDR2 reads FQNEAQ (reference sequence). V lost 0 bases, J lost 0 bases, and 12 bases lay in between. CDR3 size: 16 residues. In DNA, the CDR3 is TGTGCCAGCAGCTTAGCGGCAGCGGCCAGCTCCTACGAGCAGTACTTC. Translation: CASSLAAAASSYEQYF. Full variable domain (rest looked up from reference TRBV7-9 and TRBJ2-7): DTGVSQNPRHKITKRGQNVTFRCDPISEHNRLYWYRQTLGQGPEFLTYFQNEAQLEKSRLLSDRFSAERPKGSFSTLEIQRTEQGDSAMYLCASSLAAAASSYEQYFGPGTRLTVT.

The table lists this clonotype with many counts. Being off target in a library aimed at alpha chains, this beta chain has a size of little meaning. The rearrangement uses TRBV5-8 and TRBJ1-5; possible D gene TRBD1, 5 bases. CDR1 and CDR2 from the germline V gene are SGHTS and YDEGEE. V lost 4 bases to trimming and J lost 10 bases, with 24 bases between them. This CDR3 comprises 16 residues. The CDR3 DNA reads TGTGCCAGCAGCAAAGGCCTGGAAGGGGCCCAGCGACCCCAGCATTTT. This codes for CASSKGLEGAQRPQHF.